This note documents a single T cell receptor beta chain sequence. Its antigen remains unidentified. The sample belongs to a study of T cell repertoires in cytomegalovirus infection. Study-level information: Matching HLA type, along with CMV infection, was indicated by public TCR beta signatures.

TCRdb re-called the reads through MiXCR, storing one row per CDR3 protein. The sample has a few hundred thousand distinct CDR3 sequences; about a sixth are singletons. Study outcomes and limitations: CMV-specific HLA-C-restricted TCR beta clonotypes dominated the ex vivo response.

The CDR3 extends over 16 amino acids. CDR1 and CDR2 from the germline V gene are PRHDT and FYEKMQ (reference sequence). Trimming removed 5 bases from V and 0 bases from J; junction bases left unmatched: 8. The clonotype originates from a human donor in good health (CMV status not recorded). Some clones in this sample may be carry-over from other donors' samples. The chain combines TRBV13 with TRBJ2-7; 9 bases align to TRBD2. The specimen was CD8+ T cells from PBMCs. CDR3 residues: CASSARTSENSYEQYF. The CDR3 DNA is TGTGCCAGCAGCGCACGGACTAGCGAGAACTCCTACGAGCAGTACTTC. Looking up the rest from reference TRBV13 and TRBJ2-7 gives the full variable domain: AAGVIQSPRHLIKEKRETATLKCYPIPRHDTVYWYQQGPGQDPQFLISFYEKMQSDKGSIPDRFSAQQFSDYHSELNMSSLELGDSALYFCASSARTSENSYEQYFGPGTRLTVT.